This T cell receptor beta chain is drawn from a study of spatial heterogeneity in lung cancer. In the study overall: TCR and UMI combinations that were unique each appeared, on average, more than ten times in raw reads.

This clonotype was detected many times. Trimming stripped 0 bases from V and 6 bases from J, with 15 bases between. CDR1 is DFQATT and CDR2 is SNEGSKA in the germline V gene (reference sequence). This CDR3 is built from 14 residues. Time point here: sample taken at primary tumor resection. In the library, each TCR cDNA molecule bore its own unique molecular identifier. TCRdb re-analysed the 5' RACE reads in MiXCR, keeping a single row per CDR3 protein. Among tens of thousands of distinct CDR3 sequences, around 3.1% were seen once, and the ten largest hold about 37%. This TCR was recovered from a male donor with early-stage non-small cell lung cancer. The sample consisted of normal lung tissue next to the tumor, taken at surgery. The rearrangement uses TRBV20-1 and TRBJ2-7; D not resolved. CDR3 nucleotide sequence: TGCAGTGCTAGAGATCGTACAGTCTTGGTCGAGCAGTACTTC. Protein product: CSARDRTVLVEQYF.